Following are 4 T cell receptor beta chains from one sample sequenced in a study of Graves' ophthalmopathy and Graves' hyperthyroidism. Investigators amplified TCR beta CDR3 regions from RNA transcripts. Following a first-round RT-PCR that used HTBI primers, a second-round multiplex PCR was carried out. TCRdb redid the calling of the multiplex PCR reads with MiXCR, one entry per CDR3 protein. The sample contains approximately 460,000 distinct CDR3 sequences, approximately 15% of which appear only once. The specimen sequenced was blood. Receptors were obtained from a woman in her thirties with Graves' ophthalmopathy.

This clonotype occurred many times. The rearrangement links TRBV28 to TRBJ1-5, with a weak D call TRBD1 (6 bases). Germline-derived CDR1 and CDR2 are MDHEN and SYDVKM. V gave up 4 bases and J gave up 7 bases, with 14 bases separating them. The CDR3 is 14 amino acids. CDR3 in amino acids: CASSWGRGEQPQHF. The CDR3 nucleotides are TGTGCCAGCAGTTGGGGGAGGGGGGAACAGCCCCAGCATTTT.

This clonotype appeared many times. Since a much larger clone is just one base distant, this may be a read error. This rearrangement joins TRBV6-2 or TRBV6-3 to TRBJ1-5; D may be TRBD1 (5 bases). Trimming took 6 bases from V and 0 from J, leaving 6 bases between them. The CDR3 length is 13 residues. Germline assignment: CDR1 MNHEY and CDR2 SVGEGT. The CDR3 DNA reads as TGTGCCAGCAGGACAGATAGCAATCAGCCCCAGCATTTT. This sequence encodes CASRTDSNQPQHF.

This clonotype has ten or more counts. The CDR3 sequence: CSAQGAVPRSGANVLTF. CDR3 DNA sequence: TGCAGTGCTCAGGGGGCGGTCCCCCGCTCTGGGGCCAACGTCCTGACTTTC. The genes are TRBV20-1 and TRBJ2-6, with 8 bases matching TRBD1. The V and J ends lost 5 bases and 0 bases, in that order; junction bases with no gene match: 9. This CDR3 is 17 amino acids long. Germline CDR1 and CDR2: DFQATT and SNEGSKA (reference sequence).

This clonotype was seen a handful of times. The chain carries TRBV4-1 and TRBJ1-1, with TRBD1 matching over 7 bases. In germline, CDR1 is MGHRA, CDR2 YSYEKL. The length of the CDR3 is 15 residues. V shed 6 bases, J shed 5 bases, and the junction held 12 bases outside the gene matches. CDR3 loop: CASSRQGGAETEAFF. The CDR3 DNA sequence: TGCGCCAGCAGTCGACAGGGAGGCGCGGAGACTGAAGCTTTCTTT.